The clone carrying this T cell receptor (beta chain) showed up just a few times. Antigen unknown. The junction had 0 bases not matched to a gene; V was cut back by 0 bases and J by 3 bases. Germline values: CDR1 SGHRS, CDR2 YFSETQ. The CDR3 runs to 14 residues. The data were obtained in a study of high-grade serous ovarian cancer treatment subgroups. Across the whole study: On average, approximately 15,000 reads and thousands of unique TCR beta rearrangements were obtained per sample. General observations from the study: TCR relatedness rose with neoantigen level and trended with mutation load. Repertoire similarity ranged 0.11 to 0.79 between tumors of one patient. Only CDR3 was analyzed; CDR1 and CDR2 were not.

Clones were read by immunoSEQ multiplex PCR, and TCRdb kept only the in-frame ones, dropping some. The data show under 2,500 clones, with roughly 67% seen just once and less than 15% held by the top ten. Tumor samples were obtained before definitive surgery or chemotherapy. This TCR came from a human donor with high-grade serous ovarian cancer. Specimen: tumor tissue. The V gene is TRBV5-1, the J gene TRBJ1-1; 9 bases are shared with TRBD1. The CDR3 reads CASSLGTGDTEAFF. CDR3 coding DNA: TGCGCCAGCAGCTTGGGGACAGGGGACACTGAAGCTTTCTTT.